The table lists the clone carrying this TCR beta chain with a few counts. This record belongs to a study of blood T cell repertoires in COVID-19. Study-wide background: Samples came from the United States, Italy and Spain, spanning acute and convalescent COVID-19. From T cells, B-cell-depleted T cells, or PBMCs came the material, which was cDNA or gDNA.

In the original analysis: Nucleated cell counts were estimated from reference gene primer amplification. Profiling relied on immunoSEQ multiplex PCR, and the TCRdb table lists in-frame clones only, not all of them. V and J calls and clone size come straight from that table; D and trimming were deduced from the DNA. Here the sample spans over 200,000 clones, around 84% being singletons. The material sequenced was peripheral blood. This TCR was recovered from a woman of 80 years or more with active or convalescent COVID-19.

The CDR3 loop is CASSLSARNTEAFF. The CDR3, as DNA: TGTGCCAGCAGCTTAAGTGCGCGGAACACTGAAGCTTTCTTT. The J gene is TRBJ1-1, the V gene TRBV7-3; D not certain. In germline, CDR1 is SGHTA, CDR2 FQGTGA. The CDR3 is 14 residues long. V lost 1 base and J 1 base, leaving 7 bases between the germline ends.